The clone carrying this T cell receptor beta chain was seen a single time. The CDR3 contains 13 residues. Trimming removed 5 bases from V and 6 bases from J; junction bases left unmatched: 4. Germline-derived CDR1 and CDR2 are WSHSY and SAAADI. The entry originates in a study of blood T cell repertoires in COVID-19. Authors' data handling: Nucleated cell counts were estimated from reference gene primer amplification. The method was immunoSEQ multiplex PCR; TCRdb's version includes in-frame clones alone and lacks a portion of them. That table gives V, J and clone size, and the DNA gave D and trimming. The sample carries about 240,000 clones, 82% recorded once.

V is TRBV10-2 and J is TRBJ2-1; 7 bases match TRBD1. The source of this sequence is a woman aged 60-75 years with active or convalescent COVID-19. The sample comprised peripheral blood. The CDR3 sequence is CASSSDRLNEQFF. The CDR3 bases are TGCGCCAGCAGTTCGGACAGGCTCAATGAGCAGTTCTTC.